A single sample is the source of the 23 T cell receptor beta chains below, sequenced in a study of shared clonotypes between healthy human individuals (dated by TCRdb to about 2020). The library was produced with the immunoSEQ multiplex PCR assay. TCRdb mirrors the immuneACCESS table, restricted to in-frame sequences. Some clones are absent from its copies; in checked studies, under half trace to an unresolved V gene, and the reason for the others is unknown. The table for this sample lists about 480,000 clones; about four fifths of them were counted only once. The ten top clones hold 13% of the sample. Sequencing was carried out using PBMCs. These receptors all come from a woman aged 40 to 50 in good health. Some clones in this sample may be carry-over from other donors' samples.

The chain couples TRBV10-2 to TRBJ1-1; perhaps TRBD1 as D (5 bases). CDR1 and CDR2 from the germline V gene are WSHSY and SAAADI. V gave up 0 bases and J gave up 1 base, with 9 bases separating them. The CDR3 is 15 residues long. The CDR3 coding sequence is TGCGCCAGCAGTGAGTCGTTCAGGGAGAACACTGAAGCTTTCTTT. Translating gives CASSESFRENTEAFF.

This chain joins TRBV13 and TRBJ2-3; D perhaps matches TRBD2 (6 bases). CDR1 and CDR2 (germline): PRHDT, FYEKMQ (reference sequence). The CDR3 spans 17 residues. V was pared by 0 bases and J by 0 bases, with 13 bases between. The CDR3 is CASSLGRRRGSTDTQYF. The CDR3 DNA is TGTGCCAGCAGCTTAGGCCGGCGGCGGGGTAGCACAGATACGCAGTATTTT.

The chain joins TRBV7-8 to TRBJ1-1; TRBD1 might be the D (6 bases). Germline CDR1 and CDR2: SGHVS and FQNEAQ. Between the trimmed V and J ends, which lost 5 bases and 2 bases, there was a span of 15 bases. The CDR3 extends over 15 amino acids. The CDR3 loop is CASSPPGTLNTEAFF. CDR3 bases: TGTGCCAGCAGCCCCCCCGGGACACTAAACACTGAAGCTTTCTTT. Drawing the rest from reference TRBV7-8 and TRBJ1-1, the complete variable domain is GAGVSQSPRYKVAKRGQDVALRCDPISGHVSLFWYQQALGQGPEFLTYFQNEAQLDKSGLPSDRFFAERPEGSVSTLKIQRTQQEDSAVYLCASSPPGTLNTEAFFGQGTRLTVV.

The genes are TRBV28 and TRBJ1-1; D may be TRBD1 (6 bases). Trimming removed 8 bases from V and 1 base from J, with 20 bases in between. The germline V gene encodes CDR1 MDHEN and CDR2 SYDVKM. The CDR3 extends over 16 amino acids. The chain's CDR3 is CASGRYGGRGNTEAFF. CDR3 nucleotides: TGTGCCAGCGGACGATACGGGGGGCGAGGGAACACTGAAGCTTTCTTT. Full variable domain (remainder filled in from reference TRBV28 and TRBJ1-1): DVKVTQSSRYLVKRTGEKVFLECVQDMDHENMFWYRQDPGLGLRLIYFSYDVKMKEKGDIPEGYSVSREKKERFSLILESASTNQTSMYLCASGRYGGRGNTEAFFGQGTRLTVV.

CDR3 sequence: CASSVDIGTPQETQYF. The CDR3 DNA is TGTGCCAGCAGCGTAGACATAGGGACCCCCCAGGAGACCCAGTACTTC. The rearrangement links TRBV9 to TRBJ2-5; the D gene could be TRBD1 or TRBD2 (5 bases each). V was pared by 0 bases and J by 5 bases, with 17 bases between. The CDR3 is made up of 16 amino acids. Germline V gene sequence: CDR1 SGDLS, CDR2 YYNGEE.

This clone was picked up a small number of times. The chain is built from TRBV2 and TRBJ2-3, with TRBD2 as a possible D gene (5 bases). The V gene lost 7 bases and the J gene lost 4 bases, with 12 bases spanning the gap. CDR1 and CDR2 from the germline V gene are SNHLY and FYNNEI. The CDR3 extends over 13 amino acids. CDR3 in DNA: TGTGCCAGCAATCGGGGAGCAGCAGATACGCAGTATTTT. It is translated as CASNRGAADTQYF.

This clone has a single count. The gene calls are TRBV9 and TRBJ2-1, with 10 bases fitting TRBD1. The ends lost 3 bases at V and 5 bases at J; junction bases unmatched: 5. Germline CDR1 SGDLS, CDR2 YYNGEE. The CDR3 runs to 15 residues. The CDR3 DNA is TGTGCCAGCAGCGACCGACAGGGGGCAAACAATGAGCAGTTCTTC. Its translation: CASSDRQGANNEQFF.

The rearrangement uses TRBV9 and TRBJ1-1; no definite D call. This CDR3 is built from 13 residues. Per the germline V gene, CDR1 is SGDLS and CDR2 is YYNGEE. V was shortened by 4 bases and J by 5 bases, with 12 bases between the two germline ends. In DNA, the CDR3 is TGTGCCAGCAGCCTATCAGCGGGAACTGAAGCTTTCTTT. Translating it yields CASSLSAGTEAFF.

V usage is TRBV4-2 and J usage is TRBJ2-7; maybe TRBD2 (5 bases). Germline V gene sequence: CDR1 LGHNA, CDR2 YNFKEQ. CDR3 size: 14 residues. V lost 0 bases and J lost 3, with 9 bases in between. The CDR3 region has the DNA TGTGCCAGCAGCCAAGATCGAACTAGCTACGAGCAGTACTTC. Protein product: CASSQDRTSYEQYF.

The V gene is TRBV19, the J gene TRBJ2-1, with TRBD2 matching 9 bases. The CDR3 has 15 residues. The V and J ends lost 1 base and 2 bases, in that order; junction bases with no gene match: 0. CDR1 is LNHDA, CDR2 SQIVND, per germline (reference sequence). CDR3 in amino acids: CASSIVAGAYNEQFF. CDR3 in DNA: TGTGCCAGTAGTATAGTAGCGGGGGCCTACAATGAGCAGTTCTTC.

Only a few counts were recorded for this clone. The genes are TRBV2 and TRBJ1-1; the D gene is possibly TRBD1 (5 bases). This CDR3 comprises 15 residues. The germline V gene encodes CDR1 SNHLY and CDR2 FYNNEI. With 7 bases removed from V and 7 bases from J, the gap between germline ends came to 22 bases. The DNA for the CDR3 is TGTGCCAGCACCAAGCAGGGATCGGCTGACGGTGAAGCTTTCTTT. This sequence encodes CASTKQGSADGEAFF.

This clone showed up many times. This same CDR3 is encoded by further DNA sequences in the sample. The V call is TRBV2, the J call TRBJ2-7; 8 bases align to TRBD2. CDR3 length: 13 amino acids. Germline CDR1 is SNHLY and CDR2 is FYNNEI. Germline trimming cut 4 bases from V and 2 bases from J; bases unmatched to any gene: 1. CDR3 bases: TGTGCCAGCAGTGCGGGAGGGGCCTACGAGCAGTACTTC. As protein: CASSAGGAYEQYF.

The chain carries TRBV4-3 and TRBJ2-3; 10 nucleotides agree with TRBD2. V trimming: 4 bases; J trimming: 7 bases; junction bases outside the gene matches: 11. The CDR3 runs 16 residues. Germline loops: CDR1 LGHNA, CDR2 YSLEER. The CDR3 DNA follows: TGCGCCAGCAGCCCCCGCCCTAGCGGGAGTTTTAATACGCAGTATTTT. Translation: CASSPRPSGSFNTQYF.

This rearrangement joins TRBV27 to TRBJ2-1, with TRBD2 as a possible D gene (5 bases). Germline CDR1 is MNHEY and CDR2 is SMNVEV (reference sequence). The V end was cut by 5 bases, the J end by 3 bases, with 17 bases between. The CDR3 length is 16 residues. This CDR3 is CASSPALAVYYNEQFF. The CDR3 nucleotides read TGTGCCAGCAGTCCTGCCCTAGCTGTTTACTACAATGAGCAGTTCTTC.

The CDR3 protein is CAISEGLAGGGAKNIQYF. In DNA form, the CDR3 reads TGTGCCATCAGTGAGGGACTAGCGGGAGGGGGAGCCAAAAACATTCAGTACTTC. This chain links TRBV10-3 with TRBJ2-4; 15 positions match TRBD2. Germline-derived CDR1 and CDR2 are ENHRY and SYGVKD. V lost 2 bases and J lost 0; bases outside the gene matches: 2. CDR3 length equals 18 residues.

The chain uses TRBV21-1 and TRBJ2-1; the DNA was not compared with TRBD2, the D call given in the table. TRBV21-1 is noted as a pseudogene. There are 13 residues in the CDR3. CDR3 sequence (DNA): TGTGCCAGCAAAGGACTGAACCACAATGAGCAGTTCTTC. The encoded protein is CASKGLNHNEQFF.

The CDR3, as DNA: TGTGCCAGCTCACCACCTCGGTTAGGGGGGACTGAGACCCAGTACTTC. This gives the protein CASSPPRLGGTETQYF. This chain connects TRBV18 to TRBJ2-5, with D perhaps given as TRBD1 or TRBD2 (6 bases each). Germline CDR1 is KGHSH and CDR2 is LQKENI. V was clipped by 0 bases and J by 5 bases, with 16 bases between them. The CDR3 consists of 16 residues.

This clone was detected ten times or more. The sample has other DNA sequences that encode this CDR3 too. The chain's CDR3 is CAWSVSGYGYTF. The CDR3 DNA follows: TGTGCCTGGAGTGTCTCTGGATATGGCTACACCTTC. J is TRBJ1-2 and V is TRBV30, with D unresolved. CDR3 length: 12 amino acids. Trimming took off 0 bases at V and 5 bases at J, with 7 bases between the two ends. Germline CDR1 is GTSNPN and CDR2 is SVGIG (reference sequence).

J is TRBJ1-4 and V is TRBV30; possibly TRBD1 for D (6 bases). CDR1 and CDR2 from the germline V gene are GTSNPN and SVGIG (reference sequence). The germline V and J ends were trimmed by 0 bases and 8 bases, with 13 bases remaining between them. This CDR3 has 14 residues. CDR3 DNA: TGTGCCTGGAGTGTACGGGGGGCTTTCGAAAAACTGTTTTTT. It is translated as CAWSVRGAFEKLFF.

A few counts support this clone. The V gene is TRBV5-4, the J gene TRBJ2-3, with D unresolved. V shed 4 bases and J shed 1 base, with 16 bases lying between them. This CDR3 has 16 residues. Germline lookup yields CDR1 SGHNT and CDR2 YYREEE (reference sequence). CDR3 in amino acids: CASSPWWSGRTDTQYF. DNA of the CDR3: TGTGCCAGCAGCCCCTGGTGGTCTGGGCGCACAGATACGCAGTATTTT.

V is TRBV7-6 and J is TRBJ2-7, with TRBD2 identical over 10 bases. V shed 4 bases and J 7 bases; nucleotides not matched to a gene: 10. The CDR3 extends over 15 amino acids. Germline V gene lookup returns CDR1 SGHVS and CDR2 FNYEAQ. This CDR3 reads CASSSSLAGVGEQYF. Here the CDR3 DNA reads TGTGCCAGCAGCTCGTCTCTAGCGGGAGTTGGGGAGCAGTACTTC.

This chain links TRBV28 with TRBJ2-7; the match to TRBD1 covers 7 bases. The CDR3 contains 13 residues. The germline gives CDR1 MDHEN, CDR2 SYDVKM. The V gene end was trimmed by 7 bases and the J gene end by 0 bases; junction bases not matched to a gene: 3. As DNA, the CDR3 is TGTGCCAGCACCCGACAGGGCTCCTACGAGCAGTACTTC. Residues: CASTRQGSYEQYF.

The rearrangement uses TRBV4-1 and TRBJ2-5; D call uncertain. Judging by the DNA end, TRBJ2-7 fits better; the J call may be wrong. The CDR3 spans 13 residues. Germline V lookup: CDR1 MGHRA, CDR2 YSYEKL. The CDR3 is CASSHLGSYEQYF. CDR3 sequence (DNA): TGCGCCAGCAGCCACCTAGGTTCCTACGAGCAGTACTTC.